This passage covers 22 T cell receptor beta chains from one sample sequenced in a study of blood T cells in healthy people across ages. The use of a sample-barcoded 5' primer and a J-beta primer mix characterized a second PCR of roughly 6 to 11 cycles. TCRdb re-derived calls from the 5' RACE reads in MiXCR, one entry per CDR3 protein. The sample contains some 760,000 distinct CDR3 sequences, more than 20% of which appear only once. This sample was shared with a second study, whose subject was T cells of mothers and their children.

Specimen: blood. The receptors here all came from a boy younger than 18 in good health.

The chain uses TRBV7-9 and TRBJ1-1, with a weak D call TRBD1 (5 bases). Germline lookup yields CDR1 SEHNR and CDR2 FQNEAQ (reference sequence). The CDR3 covers 15 residues. Deletions cut 5 bases from V and 2 bases from J, with 15 bases between. The CDR3 sequence is CASSRAVGLNTEAFF. The CDR3 DNA is TGTGCCAGCAGCCGCGCAGTGGGGCTTAACACTGAAGCTTTCTTT.

The CDR3 DNA is TGCAGCGTTGTCCGGGACAGAATGCTAGTCTCCCCATACAATGAGCAGTTCTTC. This encodes CSVVRDRMLVSPYNEQFF. J is TRBJ2-1 and V is TRBV29-1; TRBD1 agrees at 7 bases. Germline lookup yields CDR1 SQVTM and CDR2 ANQGSEA. The CDR3 totals 18 residues. V lost 4 bases and J lost 4; bases outside the gene matches: 19.

The chain joins TRBV12-5 to TRBJ2-5, with 7 bases lining up with TRBD2. The DNA end is more similar to TRBJ2-1, so the J call may be wrong. CDR3 length: 15 residues. Germline values: CDR1 LGHNT, CDR2 FRNRAP. DNA for the CDR3: TGTGCTAGTGGTTTGGTACTGGCGGGAGCTGTTGAGCAGTTCTTC. Protein sequence: CASGLVLAGAVEQFF.

In this sample, this clonotype turned up many times. The chain carries TRBV29-1 and TRBJ2-5; 9 nucleotides match TRBD2. The junction had 8 bases not matched to a gene; V was cut back by 5 bases and J by 4 bases. Germline V CDR1 and CDR2: SQVTM, ANQGSEA. The CDR3 sequence is 14 residues long. CDR3 sequence reads: CSVNGGRERETQYF. The CDR3 bases are TGCAGCGTTAATGGCGGGAGGGAGAGAGAGACCCAGTACTTC.

This sequence joins TRBV29-1 and TRBJ1-1; D unclear. V lost 2 bases and J 11 bases, leaving 3 bases between the germline ends. CDR3 length: 8 amino acids. Germline V gene data show CDR1 as SQVTM and CDR2 as ANQGSEA. In DNA form, the CDR3 reads TGCAGCGTTGAACGGGCTTTCTTT. Its translation is CSVERAFF.

The chain combines TRBV29-1 with TRBJ1-2, with 9 bases aligning to TRBD1. The CDR3 has 13 residues. The junction had 5 bases not matched to a gene; V was cut back by 5 bases and J by 4 bases. CDR1 is SQVTM, CDR2 ANQGSEA, per germline. This CDR3 reads CSVIPGQGYGYTF. The CDR3 DNA reads as TGCAGCGTTATACCGGGACAGGGCTATGGCTACACCTTC.

This clonotype showed up just a few times. The chain has TRBV28 and TRBJ2-5; D uncertain. Germline-derived CDR1 and CDR2 are MDHEN and SYDVKM. Between the trimmed V and J ends, which lost 3 bases and 4 bases, there was a span of 9 bases. CDR3 size: 13 residues. CDR3 region: CASSFGLGETQYF. CDR3 sequence (DNA): TGTGCCAGCAGTTTCGGGTTGGGAGAGACCCAGTACTTC. The variable domain in full, with the rest retrieved from reference TRBV28 and TRBJ2-5, is DVKVTQSSRYLVKRTGEKVFLECVQDMDHENMFWYRQDPGLGLRLIYFSYDVKMKEKGDIPEGYSVSREKKERFSLILESASTNQTSMYLCASSFGLGETQYFGPGTRLLVL.

V gene TRBV20-1 combines with J gene TRBJ2-1; 8 bases match TRBD2. Per germline, CDR1 DFQATT and CDR2 SNEGSKA (reference sequence). This CDR3 is built from 14 residues. Trimming removed 7 bases from V and 6 bases from J; junction bases left unmatched: 11. The CDR3 region is CSVASAGVGNEQFF. The CDR3 DNA follows: TGCAGTGTCGCGTCAGCGGGAGTTGGCAATGAGCAGTTCTTC.

The V gene is TRBV7-2, the J gene TRBJ2-3, with D possibly being TRBD2 (6 bases). CDR1 SGHTA and CDR2 FQGNSA come from the germline V gene. The CDR3 covers 15 residues. V dropped 4 bases and J dropped 2 bases, with 13 bases sitting between them. The CDR3 here is CASSWGGQPTDTQYF. The CDR3 DNA follows: TGTGCCAGCAGCTGGGGAGGCCAACCCACAGATACGCAGTATTTT.

J is TRBJ1-6 and V is TRBV20-1; TRBD1 is a possible D gene (5 bases). This CDR3 region has 15 residues. V dropped 0 bases and J dropped 7 bases, with 13 bases sitting between them. The V gene's germline CDR1 is DFQATT and CDR2 SNEGSKA (reference sequence). This chain's CDR3 is CSARDRQGGNSPLHF. For the CDR3, the DNA is TGCAGTGCTAGAGATCGCCAGGGAGGAAATTCACCCCTCCACTTT.

The gene calls are TRBV7-2 and TRBJ2-1; D unresolved. Looked up from germline, CDR1 is SGHTA and CDR2 is FQGNSA. The CDR3 runs 14 residues. Deletions cut 5 bases from V and 2 bases from J, with 10 bases between. The CDR3 nucleotides read TGTGCCAGCAGCGCAGCAGCGCCCTACAATGAGCAGTTCTTC. It encodes CASSAAAPYNEQFF.

The rearrangement joins TRBV5-1 to TRBJ2-7; 7 nucleotides line up with TRBD1. Germline CDR1 is SGHRS and CDR2 is YFSETQ. CDR3 length equals 15 residues. The junction had 7 bases not matched to a gene; V was cut back by 4 bases and J by 0 bases. The chain's CDR3 is CASSPGTESSYEQYF. CDR3 nucleotide sequence: TGCGCCAGCAGCCCCGGGACAGAGAGCTCCTACGAGCAGTACTTC.

This clonotype was seen a handful of times. The chain is built from TRBV5-6 and TRBJ2-7; no clear D. Germline V lookup: CDR1 SGHDT, CDR2 YYEEEE. The CDR3 totals 14 residues. Trimming took 3 bases from V and 5 from J, leaving 15 bases between them. CDR3: CASSSPPSSDEQYF. The CDR3 nucleotides are TGTGCCAGCAGCTCCCCTCCCTCGAGCGACGAGCAGTACTTC.

V gene TRBV2 combines with J gene TRBJ2-7; D uncertain. CDR1 and CDR2 (germline): SNHLY, FYNNEI. The CDR3 runs 11 residues. The germline V and J ends were trimmed by 3 bases and 7 bases, with 7 bases remaining between them. CDR3 bases: TGTGCCAGCAGTGACACCTGGGAGCAGTACTTC. Protein product: CASSDTWEQYF.

The CDR3 DNA is TGTGCCAGCAGTTACGGACCCTCCCTCTCCTACGAGCAGTACTTC. This codes for CASSYGPSLSYEQYF. The genes are TRBV6-5 and TRBJ2-7; the D is unclear. Germline V gene lookup returns CDR1 MNHEY and CDR2 SVGAGI. The CDR3 contains 15 residues. Trimming took 2 bases from V and 0 from J, leaving 11 bases between them.

The chain carries TRBV12-3 or TRBV12-4 and TRBJ2-4, with a possible D match to TRBD1 (6 bases). V lost 7 bases and J lost 7, with 17 bases in between. This CDR3 has 14 residues. The CDR3 sequence is CASTLNLGANIQYF. Here the CDR3 DNA reads TGTGCCAGCACCTTAAATCTGGGGGCCAACATTCAGTACTTC.

This chain uses TRBV6-2 or TRBV6-3 with TRBJ1-2, with D possibly TRBD1 on 6 matching bases. Germline V gene lookup returns CDR1 MNHEY and CDR2 SVGEGT. This CDR3 spans 17 amino acids. V lost 4 bases to trimming and J lost 4 bases, with 22 bases between them. CDR3 in DNA: TGTGCCAGCAGTTCCTCTTACAGGGAGTTGCGACCCTATGGCTACACCTTC. Translation gives CASSSSYRELRPYGYTF.

The rearrangement uses TRBV7-9 and TRBJ2-5; 8 bases match TRBD1. The J call is doubtful: the DNA matches TRBJ2-1 better. CDR3 length equals 15 residues. Germline CDR1 SEHNR, CDR2 FQNEAQ (reference sequence). The CDR3 is CASSSVWQGAGEQFF. The CDR3 nucleotides read TGTGCCAGCAGCTCAGTTTGGCAGGGGGCAGGTGAGCAGTTCTTC.

CDR3: CASSLTVLAGVRLNEQFF. DNA for the CDR3: TGTGCCAGCAGCCTAACCGTCCTAGCGGGAGTCCGCCTGAATGAGCAGTTCTTC. The chain has TRBV7-2 and TRBJ2-1; 10 bases line up with TRBD2. With 5 bases clipped from V and 7 bases from J, the junction kept 17 bases outside the gene matches. Germline V CDR1 and CDR2: SGHTA, FQGNSA. There are 18 residues in the CDR3.

This clonotype was seen a handful of times. This rearrangement joins TRBV9 to TRBJ2-2; the D gene is possibly TRBD2 (6 bases). Germline loops: CDR1 SGDLS, CDR2 YYNGEE. The CDR3 extends over 15 amino acids. With 4 bases removed from V and 1 base from J, the gap between germline ends came to 11 bases. The CDR3 loop is CASSPLAENTGELFF. CDR3 bases: TGTGCCAGCAGCCCACTAGCTGAGAACACCGGGGAGCTGTTTTTT.

The gene calls are TRBV12-3 or TRBV12-4 and TRBJ2-5, with 8 positions matching TRBD2. The CDR3 spans 14 residues. Losses at the gene ends were 6 bases for V and 1 base for J; bases not matched to a gene: 4. CDR3 in amino acids: CASRLSGAQETQYF. In DNA, the CDR3 is TGTGCCAGCAGACTTAGCGGGGCCCAAGAGACCCAGTACTTC.

This clonotype occurred a few times. The rearrangement links TRBV29-1 to TRBJ2-7, with D tentatively TRBD1 (5 bases). The V end was cut by 4 bases, the J end by 3 bases, with 16 bases between. The CDR3 spans 14 residues. Germline assignment: CDR1 SQVTM and CDR2 ANQGSEA. The CDR3: CSVVAGKLVYEQYF. For the CDR3, the DNA is TGCAGCGTTGTTGCAGGGAAATTAGTCTACGAGCAGTACTTC.